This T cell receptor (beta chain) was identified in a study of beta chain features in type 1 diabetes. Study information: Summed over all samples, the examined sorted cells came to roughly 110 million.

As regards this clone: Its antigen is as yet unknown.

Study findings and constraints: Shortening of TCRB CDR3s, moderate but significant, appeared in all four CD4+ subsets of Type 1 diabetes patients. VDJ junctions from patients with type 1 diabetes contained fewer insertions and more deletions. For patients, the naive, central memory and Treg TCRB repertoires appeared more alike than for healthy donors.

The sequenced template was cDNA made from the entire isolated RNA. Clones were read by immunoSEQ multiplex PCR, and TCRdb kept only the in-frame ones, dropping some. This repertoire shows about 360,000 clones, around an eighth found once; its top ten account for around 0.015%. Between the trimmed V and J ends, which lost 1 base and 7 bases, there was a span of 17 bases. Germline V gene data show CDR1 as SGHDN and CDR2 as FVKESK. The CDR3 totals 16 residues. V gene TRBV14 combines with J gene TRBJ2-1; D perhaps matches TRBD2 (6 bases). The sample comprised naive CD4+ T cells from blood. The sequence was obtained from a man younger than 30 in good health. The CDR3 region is CASSQVWSSGRNEQFF. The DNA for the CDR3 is TGTGCCAGCAGCCAAGTGTGGTCCTCGGGGAGGAATGAGCAGTTCTTC. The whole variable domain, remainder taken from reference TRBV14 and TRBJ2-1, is EAGVTQFPSHSVIEKGQTVTLRCDPISGHDNLYWYRRVMGKEIKFLLHFVKESKQDESGMPNNRFLAERTGGTYSTLKVQPAELEDSGVYFCASSQVWSSGRNEQFFGPGTRLTVL.